One sample yielded the 6 T cell receptor beta chains listed below, sequenced in a study of control samples from healthy donors and cancer patients (dated by TCRdb to 2018 to 2021). Library construction relied on the immunoSEQ multiplex PCR assay. The table was pulled from immuneACCESS by TCRdb, which kept in-frame rearrangements only. Such tables lose some clones; where checked, under half of the loss comes from unresolved V genes, and the rest has no known cause. The sample contains tens of thousands of clones, 89% of them found a single time. Jointly, the top ten make up about 9.5% of the sample. The specimen was PBMCs. These receptors were collected from a woman aged 50 to 65 with colorectal cancer.

The rearrangement uses TRBV5-1 and TRBJ2-2, with D possibly being TRBD2 (5 bases). The CDR3 is made up of 15 amino acids. V shed 5 bases and J shed 5 bases, with 16 bases lying between them. Germline lookup yields CDR1 SGHRS and CDR2 YFSETQ. CDR3 residues: CASRNFLTGTGELFF. CDR3 nucleotide sequence: TGCGCCAGCAGAAATTTCCTTACGGGGACCGGGGAGCTGTTTTTT.

The rearrangement uses TRBV4-3 and TRBJ1-2, with a tentative D call TRBD1 (5 bases). CDR3 size: 14 residues. Germline CDR1 reads LGHNA; CDR2 reads YSLEER. The ends were cut back, 2 bases at V and 3 bases at J, with 10 bases in the middle. The CDR3 is CASSQSPQDYGYTF. CDR3 bases: TGCGCCAGCAGCCAATCCCCACAGGACTATGGCTACACCTTC.

V is TRBV2 and J is TRBJ2-1, with TRBD2 as a possible D gene (7 bases). The CDR3 sequence is 15 residues long. Germline V gene sequence: CDR1 SNHLY, CDR2 FYNNEI. V was clipped by 4 bases and J by 8 bases, with 18 bases between them. The CDR3 here is CASSAQGGVSDEQFF. The CDR3 DNA follows: TGTGCCAGCAGTGCTCAAGGGGGGGTTAGCGATGAGCAGTTCTTC. Full variable domain (rest looked up from reference TRBV2 and TRBJ2-1): EPEVTQTPSHQVTQMGQEVILRCVPISNHLYFYWYRQILGQKVEFLVSFYNNEISEKSEIFDDQFSVERPDGSNFTLKIRSTKLEDSAMYFCASSAQGGVSDEQFFGPGTRLTVL.

The J gene is TRBJ1-2, the V gene TRBV7-7; D might be TRBD1 (5 bases). The V end was cut by 6 bases, the J end by 7 bases, with 15 bases between. Germline loops: CDR1 SSHAT, CDR2 FNYEAQ (reference sequence). The CDR3 extends over 13 amino acids. The CDR3 loop is CASRIRGSCGYTF. DNA of the CDR3: TGTGCCAGCAGAATTAGGGGTAGCTGTGGCTACACCTTC.

V gene TRBV5-6 combines with J gene TRBJ1-6, with 7 bases matching TRBD1. The ends lost 4 bases at V and 7 bases at J; junction bases unmatched: 5. CDR3 size: 14 residues. Germline CDR1 is SGHDT and CDR2 is YYEEEE. Here the CDR3 reads CASSQGQINSPLHF. CDR3 coding DNA: TGTGCCAGCAGCCAGGGACAGATAAATTCACCCCTCCACTTT.

Only one count was recorded for this clone. This chain joins TRBV19 and TRBJ2-1; TRBD2 might be the D (5 bases). Trimming removed 5 bases at V and 6 bases at J, with 11 bases between. CDR3 length equals 13 residues. Germline loops: CDR1 LNHDA, CDR2 SQIVND (reference sequence). In nucleotides, the CDR3 is TGTGCCAGTAGTCCCGGAGGAGGCAATGAGCAGTTCTTC. It encodes CASSPGGGNEQFF.